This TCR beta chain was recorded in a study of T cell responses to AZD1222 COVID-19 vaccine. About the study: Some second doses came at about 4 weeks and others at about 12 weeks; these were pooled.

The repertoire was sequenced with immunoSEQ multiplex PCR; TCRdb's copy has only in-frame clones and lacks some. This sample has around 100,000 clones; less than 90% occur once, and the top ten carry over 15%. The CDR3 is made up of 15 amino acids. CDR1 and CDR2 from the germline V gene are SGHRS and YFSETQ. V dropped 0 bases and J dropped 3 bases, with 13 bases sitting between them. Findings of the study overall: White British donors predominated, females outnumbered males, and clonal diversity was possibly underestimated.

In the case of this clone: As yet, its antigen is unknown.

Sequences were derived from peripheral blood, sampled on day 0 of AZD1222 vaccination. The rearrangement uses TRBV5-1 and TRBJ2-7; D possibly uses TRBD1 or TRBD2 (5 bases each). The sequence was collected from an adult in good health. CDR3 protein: CASSLEGTRIYEQYF. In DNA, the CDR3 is TGCGCCAGCAGCTTGGAGGGGACCCGCATCTACGAGCAGTACTTC.